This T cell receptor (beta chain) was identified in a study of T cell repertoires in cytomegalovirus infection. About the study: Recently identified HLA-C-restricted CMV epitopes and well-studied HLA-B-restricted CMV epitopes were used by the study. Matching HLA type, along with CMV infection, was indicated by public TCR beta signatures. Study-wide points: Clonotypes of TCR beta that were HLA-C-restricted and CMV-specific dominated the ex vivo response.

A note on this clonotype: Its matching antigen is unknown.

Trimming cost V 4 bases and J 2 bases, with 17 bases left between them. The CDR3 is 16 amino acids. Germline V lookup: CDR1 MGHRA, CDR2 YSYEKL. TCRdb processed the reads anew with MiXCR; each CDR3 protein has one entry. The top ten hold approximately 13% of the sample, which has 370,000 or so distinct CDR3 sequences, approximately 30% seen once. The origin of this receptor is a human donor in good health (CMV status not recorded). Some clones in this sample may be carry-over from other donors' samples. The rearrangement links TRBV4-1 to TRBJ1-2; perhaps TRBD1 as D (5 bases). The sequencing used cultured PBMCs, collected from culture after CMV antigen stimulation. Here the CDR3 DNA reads TGCGCCAGCAGCCGGCCGGGCCTGGGGGTAAACTATGGCTACACCTTC. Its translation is CASSRPGLGVNYGYTF.